Listed below are T cell receptor beta chains from one sample, sequenced in a study of Ad26.COV2.S vaccination and SARS-CoV-2 variants. The table came from immunoSEQ multiplex PCR; TCRdb's copy has only in-frame clones and leaves some out. Found here are roughly 400,000 clones, around 92% of them singletons; the top ten hold approximately 1.7%. This specimen consisted of peripheral blood, obtained in a trial of Ad26.COV2.S vaccine versus placebo. All receptors come from a person between 18 and 65 years old who received the Ad26.COV2.S COVID-19 vaccine or a placebo. Each CDR3 is given with its conserved first and last residue. D genes are given only for firm matches. Size is stated for part of the rows, as once, few or many counts, or as a class when the clone is expanded.

j_gene	len	abundance	d_gene	v_gene	CDR3aa	CDR3nt
TRBJ1-4	13	NA	NA	TRBV11-2	CASSSPGQRRLFF	TGTGCCAGCAGCTCCCCTGGACAGAGGAGACTGTTTTTT
TRBJ2-7	16	NA	TRBD2	TRBV28	CASSLGIAGGQVEQYF	TGTGCCAGCAGTTTAGGAATAGCGGGGGGGCAGGTCGAGCAGTACTTC
TRBJ2-7	11	NA	NA	TRBV6-5	CASRASGGQYF	TGTGCCAGCAGAGCCTCGGGGGGCCAGTACTTC
TRBJ2-7	15	NA	TRBD2	TRBV6-5	CASSPLAGGAYEQYF	TGTGCCAGCAGTCCCTTAGCGGGGGGCGCCTACGAGCAGTACTTC
TRBJ2-2	13	NA	NA	TRBV30	CAWGGQNTGELFF	TGTGCCTGGGGGGGACAAAACACCGGGGAGCTGTTTTTT
TRBJ1-5	14	NA	NA	TRBV6-6	CASSYDQVNQPQHF	TGTGCCAGCAGTTACGATCAGGTGAATCAGCCCCAGCATTTT
TRBJ1-1	13	NA	NA	TRBV15	CATSRVPGTEAFF	TGTGCCACCAGCAGAGTCCCGGGGACTGAAGCTTTCTTT
TRBJ1-3	14	NA	NA	TRBV7-2	CASSLGGAGNTIYF	TGTGCCAGCAGCTTAGGGGGAGCTGGAAACACCATATATTTT
TRBJ2-5	17	NA	TRBD2	TRBV19	CASSSTSGGRIQETQYF	TGTGCCAGTAGTTCCACTAGCGGGGGGCGCATCCAAGAGACCCAGTACTTC
TRBJ1-2	13	NA	NA	TRBV30	CAWGVTVSYGYTF	TGTGCCTGGGGTGTGACAGTGAGTTATGGCTACACCTTC
TRBJ2-3	16	NA	TRBD2	TRBV18	CASSPIGGGTEDTQYF	TGTGCCAGCTCACCCATCGGGGGGGGCACGGAAGATACGCAGTATTTT
TRBJ2-1	11	NA	NA	TRBV20-1	CSAEYDPSRFF	TGCAGTGCGGAATACGACCCATCCAGGTTCTTC
TRBJ1-2	18	once	TRBD1	TRBV13	CASSLGLSLGQGVYGYTF	TGTGCCAGCAGCTTAGGCCTCTCCCTGGGACAGGGGGTCTATGGCTACACCTTC
TRBJ2-3	15	once	TRBD2	TRBV18	CASSPLAGGADTQYF	TGTGCCAGCTCACCCTTGGCGGGGGGGGCAGATACGCAGTATTTT
TRBJ2-5	14	NA	NA	TRBV5-1	CASSRAGQQETQYF	TGCGCCAGCAGCCGAGCGGGACAGCAAGAGACCCAGTACTTC
TRBJ2-7	13	NA	NA	TRBV27	CASRRQGVYEQYF	TGTGCCAGCAGACGGCAGGGAGTCTACGAGCAGTACTTC
TRBJ2-7	17	NA	TRBD2	TRBV27	CASRHSSGAGRINEQYF	TGTGCCAGCAGACACTCTAGCGGGGCAGGGCGTATCAACGAGCAGTACTTC
TRBJ2-3	16	NA	TRBD2	TRBV5-6	CASSLERGGYTDTQYF	TGTGCCAGCAGCTTGGAGCGGGGGGGCTACACAGATACGCAGTATTTT
TRBJ2-7	14	NA	TRBD1	TRBV15	CATSRVRQGGEQYF	TGTGCCACCAGCAGAGTCAGACAGGGTGGTGAGCAGTACTTC
TRBJ2-5	12	NA	NA	TRBV11-2	CASSSPSETQYF	TGTGCCAGCAGCTCCCCTTCGGAGACCCAGTACTTC
TRBJ1-1	13	NA	NA	TRBV3-1/TRBV3-2	CASSPRPQIEAFF	TGTGCCAGCAGCCCGCGACCGCAGATTGAAGCTTTCTTT
TRBJ1-1	16	NA	NA	TRBV6-1	CASSAQAQAVFTEAFF	TGTGCCAGCAGTGCTCAGGCGCAGGCGGTGTTTACTGAAGCTTTCTTT
TRBJ2-1	17	NA	TRBD2	TRBV4-1	CASSHDSGLAGLNEQFF	TGCGCCAGCAGCCATGACTCGGGACTAGCGGGGCTGAATGAGCAGTTCTTC
TRBJ2-1	18	NA	NA	TRBV19	CASSIARRDWTRSNEQFF	TGTGCCAGTAGTATAGCCCGAAGGGACTGGACGAGATCGAATGAGCAGTTCTTC
TRBJ1-1	12	once	NA	TRBV5-4	CASSRDAFEAFF	TGTGCCAGCAGCCGGGACGCATTTGAAGCTTTCTTT
TRBJ2-5	15	NA	NA	TRBV18	CASSRSGDSQETQYF	TGTGCCAGCTCACGGTCGGGGGACTCGCAAGAGACCCAGTACTTC
TRBJ1-6	15	NA	TRBD1	TRBV2	CASIYSGQFNSPLHF	TGTGCCAGCATATACTCGGGACAGTTTAATTCACCCCTCCACTTT